This TCR beta chain was found in a study of spatial heterogeneity in lung cancer. For the study at large: Sequences of the beta chain were consistently detected in greater numbers than alpha-chain sequences.

One entry per CDR3 protein, called by TCRdb with MiXCR from the 5' RACE reads. The sample has fewer than 4,000 distinct CDR3 sequences; 4% to 6% are singletons. Study-wide findings and caveats: In tumors, expanded intratumoral alpha and beta TCR counts tracked mutation counts.

Germline V gene sequence: CDR1 KGHDR, CDR2 SFDVKD. V lost 9 bases, J lost 5 bases, and 5 bases stayed unmatched. The CDR3 runs 13 residues. This clonotype ranks as medium-sized. Its antigen remains unknown. Regarding time point: sample taken at primary tumor resection. 72 TRACERx patients with early, untreated non-small cell lung cancer donated samples. Material for sequencing was whole RNA from tumor, nontumor lung or frozen PBMC, left unsorted. The sequence was collected from a female donor with early-stage non-small cell lung cancer. The chain has TRBV24-1 and TRBJ1-5, with TRBD1 matching 8 bases. Sequenced here: lung tumor tissue, sampled at surgery. CDR3 in amino acids: CATADRGDQPQHF. The CDR3 DNA follows: TGTGCCACCGCAGACAGGGGCGATCAGCCCCAGCATTTT.